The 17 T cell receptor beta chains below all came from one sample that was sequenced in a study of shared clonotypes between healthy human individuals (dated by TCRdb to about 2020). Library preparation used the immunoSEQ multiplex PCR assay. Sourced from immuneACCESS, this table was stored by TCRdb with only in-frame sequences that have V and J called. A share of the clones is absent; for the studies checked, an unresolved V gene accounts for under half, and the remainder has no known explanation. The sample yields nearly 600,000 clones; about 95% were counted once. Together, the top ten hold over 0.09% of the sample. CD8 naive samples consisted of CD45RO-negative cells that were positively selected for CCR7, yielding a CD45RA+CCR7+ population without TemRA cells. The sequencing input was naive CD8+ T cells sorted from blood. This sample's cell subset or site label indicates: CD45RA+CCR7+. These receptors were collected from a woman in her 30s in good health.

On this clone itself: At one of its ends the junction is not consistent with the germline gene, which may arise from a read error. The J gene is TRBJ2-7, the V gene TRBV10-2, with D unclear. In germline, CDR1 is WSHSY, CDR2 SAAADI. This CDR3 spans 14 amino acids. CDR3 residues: CASTESPGAYEQYF. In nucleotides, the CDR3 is TGCGCCAGCACTGAGTCCCCGGGCGCCTACGAGCAGTACTTC.

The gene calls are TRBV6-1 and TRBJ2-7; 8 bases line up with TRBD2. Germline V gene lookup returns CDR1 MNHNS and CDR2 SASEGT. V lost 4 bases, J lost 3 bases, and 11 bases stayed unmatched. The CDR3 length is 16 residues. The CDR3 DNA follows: TGTGCCAGCAGTGGTGAGGTAGCGGGATCTTTCTACGAGCAGTACTTC. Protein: CASSGEVAGSFYEQYF.

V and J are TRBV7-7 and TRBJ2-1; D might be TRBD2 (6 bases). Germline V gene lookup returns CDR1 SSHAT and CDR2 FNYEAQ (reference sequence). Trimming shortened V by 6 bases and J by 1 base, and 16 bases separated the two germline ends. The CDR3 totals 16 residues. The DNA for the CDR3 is TGTGCCAGCAGTCAAAATTTCGCGGGATCCTACAATGAGCAGTTCTTC. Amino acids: CASSQNFAGSYNEQFF.

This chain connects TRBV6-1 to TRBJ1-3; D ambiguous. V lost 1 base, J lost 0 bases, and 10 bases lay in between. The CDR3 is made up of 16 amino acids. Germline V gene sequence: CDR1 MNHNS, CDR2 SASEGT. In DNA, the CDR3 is TGTGCCAGCAGTGAAGGGGTCCGATACTCTGGAAACACCATATATTTT. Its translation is CASSEGVRYSGNTIYF.

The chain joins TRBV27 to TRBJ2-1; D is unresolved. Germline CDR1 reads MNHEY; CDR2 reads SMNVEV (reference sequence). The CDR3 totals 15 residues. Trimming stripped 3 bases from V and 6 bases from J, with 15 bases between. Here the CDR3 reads CASSLGIRTSNEQFF. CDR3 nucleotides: TGTGCCAGCAGTTTGGGTATAAGGACCTCCAATGAGCAGTTCTTC.

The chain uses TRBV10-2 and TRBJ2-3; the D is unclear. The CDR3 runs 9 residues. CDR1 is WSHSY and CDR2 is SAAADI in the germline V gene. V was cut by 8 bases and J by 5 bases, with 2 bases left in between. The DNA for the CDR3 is TGCGCCAGCGGAGATACGCAGTATTTT. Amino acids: CASGDTQYF.

The DNA of the CDR3 is TGCAGCGCTGGGTCGGACACATACGAGCAGTACTTC. Translating it yields CSAGSDTYEQYF. The chain employs TRBV29-1 and TRBJ2-7; a possible D gene is TRBD1 (5 bases). The CDR3 runs 12 residues. CDR1 and CDR2 from the germline V gene are SQVTM and ANQGSEA. Trimming cost V 7 bases and J 4 bases, with 14 bases left between them.

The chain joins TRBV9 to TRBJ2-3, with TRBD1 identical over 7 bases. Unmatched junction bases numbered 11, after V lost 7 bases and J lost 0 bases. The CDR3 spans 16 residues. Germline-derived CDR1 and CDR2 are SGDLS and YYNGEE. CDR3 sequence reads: CASAREQGLSTDTQYF. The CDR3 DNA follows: TGTGCCAGCGCGAGAGAACAGGGGCTCAGCACAGATACGCAGTATTTT.

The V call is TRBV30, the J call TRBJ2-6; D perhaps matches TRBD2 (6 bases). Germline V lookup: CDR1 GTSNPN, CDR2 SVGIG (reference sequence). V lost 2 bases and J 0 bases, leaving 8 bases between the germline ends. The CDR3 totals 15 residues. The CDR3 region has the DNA TGTGCCTGGAGTTCGGGACTCTCTGGGGCCAACGTCCTGACTTTC. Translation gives CAWSSGLSGANVLTF.

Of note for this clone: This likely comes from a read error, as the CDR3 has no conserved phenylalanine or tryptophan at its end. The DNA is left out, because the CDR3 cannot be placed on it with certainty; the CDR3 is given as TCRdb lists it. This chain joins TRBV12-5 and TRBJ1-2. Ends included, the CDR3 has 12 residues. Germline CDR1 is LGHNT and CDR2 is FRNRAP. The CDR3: CASGLTTGTRGT.

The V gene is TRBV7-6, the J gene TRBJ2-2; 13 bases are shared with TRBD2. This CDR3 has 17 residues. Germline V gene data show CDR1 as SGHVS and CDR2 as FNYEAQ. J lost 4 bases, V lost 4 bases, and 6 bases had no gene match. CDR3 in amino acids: CASSYGLAGESTGELFF. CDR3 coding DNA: TGTGCCAGCAGCTACGGACTAGCGGGAGAGAGCACCGGGGAGCTGTTTTTT. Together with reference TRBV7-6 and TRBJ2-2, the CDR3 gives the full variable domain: GAGVSQSPRYKVTKRGQDVALRCDPISGHVSLYWYRQALGQGPEFLTYFNYEAQQDKSGLPNDRFSAERPEGSISTLTIQRTEQRDSAMYRCASSYGLAGESTGELFFGEGSRLTVL.

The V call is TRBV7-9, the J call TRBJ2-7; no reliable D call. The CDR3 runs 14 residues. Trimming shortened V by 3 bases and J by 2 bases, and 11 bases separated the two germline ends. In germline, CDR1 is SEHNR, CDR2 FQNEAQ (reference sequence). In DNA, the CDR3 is TGTGCCAGCAGCTTCGACGTAAATCCCTACGAGCAGTACTTC. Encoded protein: CASSFDVNPYEQYF.

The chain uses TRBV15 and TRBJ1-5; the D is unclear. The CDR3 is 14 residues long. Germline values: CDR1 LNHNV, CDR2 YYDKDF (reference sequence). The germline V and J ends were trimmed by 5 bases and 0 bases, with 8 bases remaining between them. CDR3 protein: CATSLSSSNQPQHF. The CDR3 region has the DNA TGTGCCACCAGCTTGAGTAGTAGCAATCAGCCCCAGCATTTT. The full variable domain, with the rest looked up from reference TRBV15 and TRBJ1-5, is DAMVIQNPRYQVTQFGKPVTLSCSQTLNHNVMYWYQQKSSQAPKLLFHYYDKDFNNEADTPDNFQSRRPNTSFCFLDIRSPGLGDTAMYLCATSLSSSNQPQHFGDGTRLSIL.

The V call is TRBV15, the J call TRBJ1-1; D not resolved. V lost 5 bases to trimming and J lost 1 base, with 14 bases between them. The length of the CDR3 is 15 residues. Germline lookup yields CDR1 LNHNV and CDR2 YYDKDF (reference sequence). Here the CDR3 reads CATSAKFSGNTEAFF. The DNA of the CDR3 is TGTGCCACCAGCGCAAAGTTCAGTGGGAACACTGAAGCTTTCTTT.

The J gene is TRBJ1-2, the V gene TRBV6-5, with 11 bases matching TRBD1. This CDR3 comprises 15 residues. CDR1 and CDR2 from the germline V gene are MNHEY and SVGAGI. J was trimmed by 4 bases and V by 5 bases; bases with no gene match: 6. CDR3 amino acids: CASSPGTGGGYGYTF. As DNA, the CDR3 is TGTGCCAGCAGTCCAGGGACAGGGGGTGGCTATGGCTACACCTTC.

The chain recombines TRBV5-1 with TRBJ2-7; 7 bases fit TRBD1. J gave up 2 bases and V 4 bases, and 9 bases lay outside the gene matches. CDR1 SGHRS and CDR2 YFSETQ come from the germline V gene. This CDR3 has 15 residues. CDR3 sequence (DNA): TGCGCCAGCAGCATCCGGGACAGACCCGCCTACGAGCAGTACTTC. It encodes CASSIRDRPAYEQYF.

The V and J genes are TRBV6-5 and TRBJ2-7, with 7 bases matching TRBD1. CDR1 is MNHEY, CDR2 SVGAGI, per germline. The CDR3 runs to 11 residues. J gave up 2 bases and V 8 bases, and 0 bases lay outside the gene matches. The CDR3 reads CASGTAYEQYF. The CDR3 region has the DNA TGTGCCAGCGGGACAGCCTACGAGCAGTACTTC.